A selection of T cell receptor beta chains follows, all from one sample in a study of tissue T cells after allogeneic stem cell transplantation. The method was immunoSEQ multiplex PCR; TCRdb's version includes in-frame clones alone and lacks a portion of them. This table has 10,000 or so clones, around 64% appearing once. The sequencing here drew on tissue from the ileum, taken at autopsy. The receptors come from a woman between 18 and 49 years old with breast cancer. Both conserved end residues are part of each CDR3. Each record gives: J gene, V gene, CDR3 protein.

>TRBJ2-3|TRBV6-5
CASSFTRDTDTQYF
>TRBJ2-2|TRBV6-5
CASSRLDENTGELFF
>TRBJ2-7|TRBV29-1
CSVEEGTSAYYEQYF
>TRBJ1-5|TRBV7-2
CASSLALTSNQPQHF
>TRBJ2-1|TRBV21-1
CASSKVPSGSNEQFF
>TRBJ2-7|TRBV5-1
CASTTGVGAYEQYF
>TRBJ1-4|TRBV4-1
CASSQGDRAQREKLFF
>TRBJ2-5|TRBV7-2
CASSLILGGRAGAAKTQYF
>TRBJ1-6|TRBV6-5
CASTQGGPPLHF
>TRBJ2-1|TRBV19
CASSTGLAGDNEQFF
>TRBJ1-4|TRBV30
CAWSVRGFEKLFF
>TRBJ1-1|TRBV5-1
CASRQGVTEAFF
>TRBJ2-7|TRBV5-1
CASSLELAGGYEQYF
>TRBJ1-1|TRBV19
CASISRTGTFPTEAFF
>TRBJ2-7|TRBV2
CASSGLSYEQYF
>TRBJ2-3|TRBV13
CASSVRAGDTQYF
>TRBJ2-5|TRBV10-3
CAISESVPPETQYF
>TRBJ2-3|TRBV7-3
CASSSTGNSGQDTQYF
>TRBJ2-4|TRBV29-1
CSVEDLSGINIQYF
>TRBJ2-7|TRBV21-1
CASIKRASPYYEQYF
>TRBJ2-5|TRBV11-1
CAGRRDSAGAETQYF
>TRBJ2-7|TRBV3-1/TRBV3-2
CASSHPGPTTYEQYF
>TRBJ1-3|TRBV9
CASSVDEGNTIYF
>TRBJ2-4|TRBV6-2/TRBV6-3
CASTPTRVPGPTGILAKNIQYF
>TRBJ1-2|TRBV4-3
CASSPRQGSLGGYTF
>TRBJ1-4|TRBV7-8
CASSSSGGFEKLFF
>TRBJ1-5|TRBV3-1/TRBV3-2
CASSRDRSGNQPQHF